Reported below is one T cell receptor (beta chain). Assay used: immunoSEQ multiplex PCR; TCRdb lists only in-frame clones, some missing. The sample yields hundreds of thousands of clones, 85% seen once. This CDR3 is built from 12 residues. From germline, CDR1 is SQVTM and CDR2 ANQGSEA. V lost 8 bases, J lost 4 bases, and 6 bases stayed unmatched. Either two negative PCRs, clearance, or symptom resolution qualified Cohort 3 donors as recovered. The data derive from a study of blood T cell repertoires in COVID-19. The source material was PBMCs or T cells enriched from blood (not recorded which). The source is a middle-aged man who had recovered from COVID-19. The V gene is TRBV29-1, the J gene TRBJ1-1, with TRBD1 identical over 8 bases. CDR3 bases: TGCAGCCACCGGACAGGGATCACTGAAGCTTTCTTT. This translates into CSHRTGITEAFF.